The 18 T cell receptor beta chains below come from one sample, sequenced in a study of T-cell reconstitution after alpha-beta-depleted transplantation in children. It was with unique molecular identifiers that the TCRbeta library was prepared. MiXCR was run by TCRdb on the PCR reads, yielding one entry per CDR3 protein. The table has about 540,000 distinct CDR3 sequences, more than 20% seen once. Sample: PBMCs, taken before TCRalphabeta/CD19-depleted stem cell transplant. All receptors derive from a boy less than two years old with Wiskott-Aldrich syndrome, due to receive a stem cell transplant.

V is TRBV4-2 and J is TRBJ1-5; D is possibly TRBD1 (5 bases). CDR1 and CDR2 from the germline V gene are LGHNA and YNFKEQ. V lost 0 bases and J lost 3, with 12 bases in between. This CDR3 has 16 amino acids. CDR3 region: CASSQEAGLTNQPQHF. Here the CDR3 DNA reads TGTGCCAGCAGCCAAGAGGCAGGGTTAACCAATCAGCCCCAGCATTTT.

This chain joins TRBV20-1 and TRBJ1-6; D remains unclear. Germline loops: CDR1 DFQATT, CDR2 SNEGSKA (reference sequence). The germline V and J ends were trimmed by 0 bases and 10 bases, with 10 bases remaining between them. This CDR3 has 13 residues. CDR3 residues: CSARDLGYSPLHF. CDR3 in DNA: TGCAGTGCTAGAGATCTCGGTTACTCACCCCTCCACTTT.

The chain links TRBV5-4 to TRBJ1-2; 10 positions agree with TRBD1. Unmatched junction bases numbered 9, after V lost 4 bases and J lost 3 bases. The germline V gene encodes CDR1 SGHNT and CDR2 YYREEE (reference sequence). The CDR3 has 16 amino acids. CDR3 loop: CASSPAGTGVDYGYTF. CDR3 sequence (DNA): TGTGCCAGCAGCCCCGCCGGGACAGGGGTTGACTATGGCTACACCTTC.

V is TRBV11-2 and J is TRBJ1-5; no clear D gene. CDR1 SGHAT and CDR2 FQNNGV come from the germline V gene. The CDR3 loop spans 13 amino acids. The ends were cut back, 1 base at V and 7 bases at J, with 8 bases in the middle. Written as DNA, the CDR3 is TGTGCCAGCAGCTTAGGGAGGACGCAGCCCCAGCATTTT. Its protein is CASSLGRTQPQHF.

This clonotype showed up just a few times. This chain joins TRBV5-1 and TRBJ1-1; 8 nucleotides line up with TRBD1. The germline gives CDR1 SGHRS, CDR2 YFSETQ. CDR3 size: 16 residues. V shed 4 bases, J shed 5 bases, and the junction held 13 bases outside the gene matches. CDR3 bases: TGCGCCAGCAGCCTGGACGGCAGGGGGCTTTGGACTGAAGCTTTCTTT. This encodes CASSLDGRGLWTEAFF.

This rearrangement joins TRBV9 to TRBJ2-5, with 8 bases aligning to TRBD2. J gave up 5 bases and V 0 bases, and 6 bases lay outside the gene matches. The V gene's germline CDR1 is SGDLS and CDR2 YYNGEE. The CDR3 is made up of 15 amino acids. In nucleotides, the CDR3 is TGTGCCAGCAGCGTAGCCGGACTAGCCAGGGAGACCCAGTACTTC. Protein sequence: CASSVAGLARETQYF. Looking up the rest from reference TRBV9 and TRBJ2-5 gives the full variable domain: DSGVTQTPKHLITATGQRVTLRCSPRSGDLSVYWYQQSLDQGLQFLIQYYNGEERAKGNILERFSAQQFPDLHSELNLSSLELGDSALYFCASSVAGLARETQYFGPGTRLLVL.

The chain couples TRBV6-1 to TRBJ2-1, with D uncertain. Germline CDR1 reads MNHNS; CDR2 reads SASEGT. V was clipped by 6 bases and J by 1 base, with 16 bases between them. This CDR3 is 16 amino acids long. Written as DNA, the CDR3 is TGTGCCAGCAGCAAGACTGCCTTTGGGTCCTACAATGAGCAGTTCTTC. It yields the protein CASSKTAFGSYNEQFF.

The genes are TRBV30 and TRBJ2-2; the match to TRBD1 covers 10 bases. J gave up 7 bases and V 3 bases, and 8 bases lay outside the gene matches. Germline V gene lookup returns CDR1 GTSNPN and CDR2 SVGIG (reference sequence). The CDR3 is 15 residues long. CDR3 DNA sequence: TGTGCCTGGAGGTACCGGGACAGGGGTATCGGGGAGCTGTTTTTT. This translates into CAWRYRDRGIGELFF.

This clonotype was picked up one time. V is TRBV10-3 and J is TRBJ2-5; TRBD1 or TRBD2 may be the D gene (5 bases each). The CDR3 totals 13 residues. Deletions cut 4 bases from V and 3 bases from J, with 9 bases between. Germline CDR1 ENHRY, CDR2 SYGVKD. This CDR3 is CAISVRGEETQYF. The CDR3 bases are TGTGCCATCAGTGTAAGAGGGGAAGAGACCCAGTACTTC.

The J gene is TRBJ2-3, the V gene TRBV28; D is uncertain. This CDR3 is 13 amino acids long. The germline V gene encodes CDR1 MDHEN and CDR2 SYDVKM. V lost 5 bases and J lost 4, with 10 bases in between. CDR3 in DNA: TGTGCCAGCAGTCACCGACTGGCAGATACGCAGTATTTT. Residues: CASSHRLADTQYF.

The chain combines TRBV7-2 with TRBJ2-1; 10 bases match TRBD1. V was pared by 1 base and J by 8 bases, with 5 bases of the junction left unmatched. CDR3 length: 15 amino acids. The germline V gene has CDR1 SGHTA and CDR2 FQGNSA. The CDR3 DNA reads TGTGCCAGCAGCTTAGGACAGGGGGCGGGAGATGAGCAGTTCTTC. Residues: CASSLGQGAGDEQFF.

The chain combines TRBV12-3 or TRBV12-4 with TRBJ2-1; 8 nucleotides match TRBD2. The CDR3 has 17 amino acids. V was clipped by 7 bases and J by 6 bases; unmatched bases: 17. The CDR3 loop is CASTTGRGLEEGNEQFF. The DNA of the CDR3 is TGTGCCAGCACCACCGGCAGGGGACTAGAGGAGGGCAATGAGCAGTTCTTC.

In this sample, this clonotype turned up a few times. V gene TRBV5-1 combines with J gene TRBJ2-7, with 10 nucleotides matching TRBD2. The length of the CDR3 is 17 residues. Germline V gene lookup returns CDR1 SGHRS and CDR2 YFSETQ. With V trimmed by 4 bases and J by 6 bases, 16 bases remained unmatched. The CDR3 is CASSPEPSGGSLSEQYF. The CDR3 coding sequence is TGCGCCAGCAGCCCAGAACCTAGCGGGGGTTCCTTAAGCGAGCAGTACTTC.

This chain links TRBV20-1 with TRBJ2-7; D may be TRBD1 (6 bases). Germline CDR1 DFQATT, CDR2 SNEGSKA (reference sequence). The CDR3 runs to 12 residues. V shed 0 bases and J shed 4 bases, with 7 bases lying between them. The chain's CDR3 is CSAREDSYEQYF. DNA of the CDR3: TGCAGTGCTAGAGAGGACAGTTACGAGCAGTACTTC.

The chain's CDR3 is CASRYKQGAHSSYEQYF. CDR3 nucleotides: TGTGCCAGCAGATATAAACAGGGGGCCCATAGCTCCTACGAGCAGTACTTC. The chain recombines TRBV21-1 with TRBJ2-7; TRBD1 was called by the table and not checked on the DNA. TRBV21-1 is a recognized pseudogene. The CDR3 length is 17 residues.

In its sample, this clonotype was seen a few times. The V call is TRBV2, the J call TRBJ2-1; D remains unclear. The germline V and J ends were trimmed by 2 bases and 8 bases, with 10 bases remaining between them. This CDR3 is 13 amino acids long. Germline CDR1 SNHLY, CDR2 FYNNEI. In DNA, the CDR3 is TGTGCCAGCAGTGAATCCAGAGGCTATGAGCAGTTCTTC. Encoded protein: CASSESRGYEQFF.

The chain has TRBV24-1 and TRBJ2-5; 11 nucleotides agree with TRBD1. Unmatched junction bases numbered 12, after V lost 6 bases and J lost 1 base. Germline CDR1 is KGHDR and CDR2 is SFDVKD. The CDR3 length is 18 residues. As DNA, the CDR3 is TGTGCCACCAGTCACGGACAGGGGGCGAACACATTCCAAGAGACCCAGTACTTC. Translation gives CATSHGQGANTFQETQYF.

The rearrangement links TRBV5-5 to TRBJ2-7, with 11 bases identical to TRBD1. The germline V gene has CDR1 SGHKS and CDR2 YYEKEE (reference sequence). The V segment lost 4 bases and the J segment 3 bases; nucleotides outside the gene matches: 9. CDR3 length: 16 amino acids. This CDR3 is CASSPRGTGGLYEQYF. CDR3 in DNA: TGTGCCAGCAGCCCGCGCGGGACAGGGGGACTCTACGAGCAGTACTTC.